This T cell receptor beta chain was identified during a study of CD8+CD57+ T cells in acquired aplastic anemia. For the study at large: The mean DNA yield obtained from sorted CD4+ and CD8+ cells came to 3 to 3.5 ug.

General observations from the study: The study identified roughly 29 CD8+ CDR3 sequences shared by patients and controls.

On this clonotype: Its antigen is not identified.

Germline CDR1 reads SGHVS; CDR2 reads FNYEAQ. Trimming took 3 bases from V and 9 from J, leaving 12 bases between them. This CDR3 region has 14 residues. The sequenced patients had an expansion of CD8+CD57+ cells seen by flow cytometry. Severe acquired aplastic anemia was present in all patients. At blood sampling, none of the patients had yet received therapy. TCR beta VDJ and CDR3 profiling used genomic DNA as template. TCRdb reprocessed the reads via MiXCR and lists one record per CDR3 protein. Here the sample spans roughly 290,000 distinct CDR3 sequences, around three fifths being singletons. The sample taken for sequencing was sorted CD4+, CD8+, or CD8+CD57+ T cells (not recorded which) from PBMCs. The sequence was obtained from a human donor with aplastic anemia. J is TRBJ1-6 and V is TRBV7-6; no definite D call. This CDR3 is CASSLGPGGSPLHF. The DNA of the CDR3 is TGTGCCAGCAGCTTGGGCCCCGGCGGTTCACCCCTCCACTTT.